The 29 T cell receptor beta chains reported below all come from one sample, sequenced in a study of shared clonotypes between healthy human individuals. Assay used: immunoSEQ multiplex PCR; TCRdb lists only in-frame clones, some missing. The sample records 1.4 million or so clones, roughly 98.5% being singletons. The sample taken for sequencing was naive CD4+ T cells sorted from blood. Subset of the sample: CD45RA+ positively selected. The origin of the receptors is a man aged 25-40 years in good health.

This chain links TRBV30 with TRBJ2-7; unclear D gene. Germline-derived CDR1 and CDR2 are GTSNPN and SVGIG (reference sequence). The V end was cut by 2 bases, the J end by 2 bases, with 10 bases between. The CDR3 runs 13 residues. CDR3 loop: CAWSKTDPYEQYF. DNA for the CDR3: TGTGCCTGGAGTAAGACGGATCCCTACGAGCAGTACTTC. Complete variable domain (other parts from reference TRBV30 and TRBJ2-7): SQTIHQWPATLVQPVGSPLSLECTVEGTSNPNLYWYRQAAGRGLQLLFYSVGIGQISSEVPQNLSASRPQDRQFILSSKKLLLSDSGFYLCAWSKTDPYEQYFGPGTRLTVT.

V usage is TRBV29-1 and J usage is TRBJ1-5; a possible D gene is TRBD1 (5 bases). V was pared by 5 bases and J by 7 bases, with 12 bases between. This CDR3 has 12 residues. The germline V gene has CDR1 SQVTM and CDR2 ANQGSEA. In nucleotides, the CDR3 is TGCAGCGTTCGATTGGGGGACCAGCCCCAGCATTTT. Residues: CSVRLGDQPQHF.

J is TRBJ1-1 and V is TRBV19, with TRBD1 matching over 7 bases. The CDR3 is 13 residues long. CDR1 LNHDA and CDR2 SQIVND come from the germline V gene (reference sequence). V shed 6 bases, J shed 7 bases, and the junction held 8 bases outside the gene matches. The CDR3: CASSRDRDSEAFF. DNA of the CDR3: TGTGCCAGTAGCCGCGACAGGGACAGTGAAGCTTTCTTT. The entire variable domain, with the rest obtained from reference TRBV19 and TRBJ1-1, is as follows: DGGITQSPKYLFRKEGQNVTLSCEQNLNHDAMYWYRQDPGQGLRLIYYSQIVNDFQKGDIAEGYSVSREKKESFPLTVTSAQKNPTAFYLCASSRDRDSEAFFGQGTRLTVV.

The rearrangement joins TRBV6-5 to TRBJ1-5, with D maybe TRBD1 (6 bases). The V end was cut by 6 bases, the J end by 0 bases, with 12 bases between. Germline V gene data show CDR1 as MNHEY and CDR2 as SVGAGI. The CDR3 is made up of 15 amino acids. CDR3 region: CASRRDRNSNQPQHF. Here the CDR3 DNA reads TGTGCCAGCAGAAGAGACAGGAATAGCAATCAGCCCCAGCATTTT.

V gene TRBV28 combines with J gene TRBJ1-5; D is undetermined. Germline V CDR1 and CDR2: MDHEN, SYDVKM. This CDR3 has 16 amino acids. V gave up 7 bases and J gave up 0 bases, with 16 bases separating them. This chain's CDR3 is CASTWVQGISNQPQHF. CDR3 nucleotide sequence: TGTGCCAGCACTTGGGTCCAAGGAATTAGCAATCAGCCCCAGCATTTT. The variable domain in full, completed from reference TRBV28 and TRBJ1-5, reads DVKVTQSSRYLVKRTGEKVFLECVQDMDHENMFWYRQDPGLGLRLIYFSYDVKMKEKGDIPEGYSVSREKKERFSLILESASTNQTSMYLCASTWVQGISNQPQHFGDGTRLSIL.

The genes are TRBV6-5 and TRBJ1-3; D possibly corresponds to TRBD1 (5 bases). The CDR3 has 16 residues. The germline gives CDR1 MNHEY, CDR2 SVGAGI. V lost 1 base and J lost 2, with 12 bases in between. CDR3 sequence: CASSYYSRDPGNTIYF. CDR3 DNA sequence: TGTGCCAGCAGTTACTACTCCAGGGACCCTGGAAACACCATATATTTT.

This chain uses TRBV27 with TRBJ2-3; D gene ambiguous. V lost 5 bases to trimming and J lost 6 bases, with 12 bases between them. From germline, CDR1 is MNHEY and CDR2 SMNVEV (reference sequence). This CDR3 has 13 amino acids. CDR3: CASSTRVSDTQYF. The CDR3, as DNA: TGTGCCAGCAGTACAAGGGTTTCCGATACGCAGTATTTT.

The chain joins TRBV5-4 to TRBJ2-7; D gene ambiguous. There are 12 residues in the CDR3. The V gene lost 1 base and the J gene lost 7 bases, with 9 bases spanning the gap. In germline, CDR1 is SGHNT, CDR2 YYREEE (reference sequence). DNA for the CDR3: TGTGCCAGCAGCTTGTCGTCTACGGAGCAGTACTTC. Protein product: CASSLSSTEQYF. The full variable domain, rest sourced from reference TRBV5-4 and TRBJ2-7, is ETGVTQSPTHLIKTRGQQVTLRCSSQSGHNTVSWYQQALGQGPQFIFQYYREEENGRGNFPPRFSGLQFPNYSSELNVNALELDDSALYLCASSLSSTEQYFGPGTRLTVT.

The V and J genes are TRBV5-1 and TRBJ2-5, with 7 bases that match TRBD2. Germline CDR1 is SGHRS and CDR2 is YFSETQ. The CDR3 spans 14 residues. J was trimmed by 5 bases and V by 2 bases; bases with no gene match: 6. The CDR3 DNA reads TGCGCCAGCAGCTTTTATCTCGGGGGGGAGACCCAGTACTTC. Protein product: CASSFYLGGETQYF.

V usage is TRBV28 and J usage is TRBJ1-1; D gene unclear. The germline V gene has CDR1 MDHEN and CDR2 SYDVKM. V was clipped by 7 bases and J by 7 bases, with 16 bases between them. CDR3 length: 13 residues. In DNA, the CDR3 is TGTGCCAGCACCTTACAAGGTCGACGTGAAGCTTTCTTT. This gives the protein CASTLQGRREAFF. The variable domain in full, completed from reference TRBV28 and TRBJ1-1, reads DVKVTQSSRYLVKRTGEKVFLECVQDMDHENMFWYRQDPGLGLRLIYFSYDVKMKEKGDIPEGYSVSREKKERFSLILESASTNQTSMYLCASTLQGRREAFFGQGTRLTVV.

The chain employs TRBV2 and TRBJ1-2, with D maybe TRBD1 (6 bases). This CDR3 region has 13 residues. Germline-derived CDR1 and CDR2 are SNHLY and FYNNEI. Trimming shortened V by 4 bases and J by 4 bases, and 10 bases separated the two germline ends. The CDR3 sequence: CASSGQDGYGYTF. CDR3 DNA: TGTGCCAGCAGTGGACAGGACGGCTATGGCTACACCTTC.

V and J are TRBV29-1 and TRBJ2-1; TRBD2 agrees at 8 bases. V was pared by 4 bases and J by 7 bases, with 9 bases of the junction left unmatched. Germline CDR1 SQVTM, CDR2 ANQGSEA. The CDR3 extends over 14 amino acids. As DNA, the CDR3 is TGCAGCGTTGTGACAGCGGGAGTGGGTAATGAGCAGTTCTTC. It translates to CSVVTAGVGNEQFF.

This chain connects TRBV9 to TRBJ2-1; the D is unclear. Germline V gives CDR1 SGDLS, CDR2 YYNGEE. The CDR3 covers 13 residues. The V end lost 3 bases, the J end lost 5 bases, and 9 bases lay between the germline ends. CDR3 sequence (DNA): TGTGCCAGCAGCGGGCGTAACGACAATGAGCAGTTCTTC. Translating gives CASSGRNDNEQFF.

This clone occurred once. CDR3 sequence (DNA): TGTGCCAGCAGCTTAGCAAGACAGGCGCGTGATCAGTACTTC. It specifies CASSLARQARDQYF. The chain combines TRBV7-2 with TRBJ2-4, with a tentative D call TRBD1 (6 bases). The CDR3 has 14 residues. Between the trimmed V and J ends, which lost 0 bases and 12 bases, there was a span of 15 bases. Germline-derived CDR1 and CDR2 are SGHTA and FQGNSA.

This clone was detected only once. The CDR3 spells CSVESLLRAEAFF. CDR3 nucleotide sequence: TGCAGCGTTGAATCCCTCCTGAGGGCTGAAGCTTTCTTT. The chain has TRBV29-1 and TRBJ1-1; D ambiguous. V was pared by 2 bases and J by 6 bases, with 13 bases between. The CDR3 spans 13 residues. Germline V gene lookup returns CDR1 SQVTM and CDR2 ANQGSEA.

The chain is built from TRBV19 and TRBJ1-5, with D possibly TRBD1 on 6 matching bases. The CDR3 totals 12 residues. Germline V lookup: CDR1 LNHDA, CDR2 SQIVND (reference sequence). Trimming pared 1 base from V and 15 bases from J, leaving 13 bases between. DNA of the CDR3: TGTGCCAGTAGTATAGTTGGGGGGCAGCGGCATTTT. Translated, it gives CASSIVGGQRHF.

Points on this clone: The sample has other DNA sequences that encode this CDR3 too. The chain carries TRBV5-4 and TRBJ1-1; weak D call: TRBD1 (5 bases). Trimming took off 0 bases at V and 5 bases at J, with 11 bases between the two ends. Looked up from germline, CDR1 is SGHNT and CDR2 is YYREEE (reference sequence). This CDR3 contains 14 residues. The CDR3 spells CASSLVRGGTEAFF. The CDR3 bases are TGTGCCAGCAGCTTGGTAAGGGGCGGAACTGAAGCTTTCTTT.

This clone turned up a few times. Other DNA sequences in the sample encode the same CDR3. The CDR3 region is CASSAQETQYF. The CDR3, as DNA: TGTGCCAGCTCAGCCCAAGAGACCCAGTACTTC. The rearrangement uses TRBV18 and TRBJ2-5, with D uncertain. Trimming removed 5 bases at V and 1 base at J, with 2 bases between. CDR1 is KGHSH, CDR2 LQKENI, per germline. CDR3 length: 11 residues.

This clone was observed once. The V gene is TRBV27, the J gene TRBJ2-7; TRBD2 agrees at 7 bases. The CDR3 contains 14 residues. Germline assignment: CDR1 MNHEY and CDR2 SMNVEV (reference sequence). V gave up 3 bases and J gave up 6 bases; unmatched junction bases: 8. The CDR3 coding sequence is TGTGCCAGCAGTTTTGGGCTAGCGGTAGGCGAGCAGTACTTC. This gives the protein CASSFGLAVGEQYF.

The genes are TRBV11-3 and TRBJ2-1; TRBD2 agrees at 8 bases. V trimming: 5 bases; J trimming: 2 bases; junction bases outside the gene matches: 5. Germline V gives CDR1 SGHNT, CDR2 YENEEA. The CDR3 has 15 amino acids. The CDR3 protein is CASSQSGSTYNEQFF. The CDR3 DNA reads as TGTGCCAGCAGCCAAAGCGGGAGTACCTACAATGAGCAGTTCTTC.

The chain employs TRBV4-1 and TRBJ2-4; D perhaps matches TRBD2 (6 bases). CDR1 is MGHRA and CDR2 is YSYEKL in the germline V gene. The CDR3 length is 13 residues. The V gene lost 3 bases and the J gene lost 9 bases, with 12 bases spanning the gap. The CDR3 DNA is TGCGCCAGCAGCCAGGCCGGGGGAAGCATTCAGTACTTC. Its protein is CASSQAGGSIQYF.

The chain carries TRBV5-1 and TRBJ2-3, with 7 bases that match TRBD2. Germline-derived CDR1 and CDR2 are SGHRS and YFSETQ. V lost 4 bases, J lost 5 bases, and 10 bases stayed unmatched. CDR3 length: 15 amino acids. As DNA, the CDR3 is TGCGCCAGCAGCCTGGGGACTACCCGGCTAGATACGCAGTATTTT. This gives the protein CASSLGTTRLDTQYF. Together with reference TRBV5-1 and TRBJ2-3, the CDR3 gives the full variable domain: KAGVTQTPRYLIKTRGQQVTLSCSPISGHRSVSWYQQTPGQGLQFLFEYFSETQRNKGNFPGRFSGRQFSNSRSEMNVSTLELGDSALYLCASSLGTTRLDTQYFGPGTRLTVL.

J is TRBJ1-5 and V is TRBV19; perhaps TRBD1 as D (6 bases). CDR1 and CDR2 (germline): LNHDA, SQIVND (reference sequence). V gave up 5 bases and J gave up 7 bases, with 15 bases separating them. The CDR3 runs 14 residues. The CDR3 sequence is CASSFGGLGQPQHF. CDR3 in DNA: TGTGCCAGTAGTTTCGGGGGGCTCGGGCAGCCCCAGCATTTT.

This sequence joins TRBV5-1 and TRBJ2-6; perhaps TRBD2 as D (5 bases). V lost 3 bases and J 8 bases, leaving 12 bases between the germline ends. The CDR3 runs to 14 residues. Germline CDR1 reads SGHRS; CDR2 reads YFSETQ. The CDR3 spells CASSYNIGTNVLTF. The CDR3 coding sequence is TGCGCCAGCAGCTATAACATCGGGACCAACGTCCTGACTTTC. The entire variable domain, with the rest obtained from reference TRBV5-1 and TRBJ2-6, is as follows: KAGVTQTPRYLIKTRGQQVTLSCSPISGHRSVSWYQQTPGQGLQFLFEYFSETQRNKGNFPGRFSGRQFSNSRSEMNVSTLELGDSALYLCASSYNIGTNVLTFGAGSRLTVL.

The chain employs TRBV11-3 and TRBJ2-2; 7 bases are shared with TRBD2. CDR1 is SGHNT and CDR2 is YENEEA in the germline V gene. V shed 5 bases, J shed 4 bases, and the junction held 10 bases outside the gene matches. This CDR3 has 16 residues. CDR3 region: CASSPRSGEGTGELFF. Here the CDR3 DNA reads TGTGCCAGCAGCCCCCGGAGCGGGGAGGGCACCGGGGAGCTGTTTTTT.

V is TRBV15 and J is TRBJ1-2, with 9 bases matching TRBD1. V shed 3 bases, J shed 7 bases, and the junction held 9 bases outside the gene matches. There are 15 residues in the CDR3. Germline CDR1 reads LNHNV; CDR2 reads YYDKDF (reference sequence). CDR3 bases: TGTGCCACCAGCAGGGGGGACAGGGTGGCAGGTGGCTACACCTTC. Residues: CATSRGDRVAGGYTF.

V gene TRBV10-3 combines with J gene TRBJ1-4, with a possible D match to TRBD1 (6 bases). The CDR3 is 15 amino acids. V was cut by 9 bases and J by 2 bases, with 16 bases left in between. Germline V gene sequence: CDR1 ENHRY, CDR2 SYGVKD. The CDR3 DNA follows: TGTGCCATAAGTCCAGGGGCTTCGACTAATGAAAAACTGTTTTTT. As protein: CAISPGASTNEKLFF.

CDR3 residues: CASSSLGDEQFF. The DNA of the CDR3 is TGTGCCAGCAGCTCCCTAGGCGATGAGCAGTTCTTC. V is TRBV7-3 and J is TRBJ2-1; D is unresolved. Germline values: CDR1 SGHTA, CDR2 FQGTGA. The CDR3 contains 12 residues. The germline V and J ends were trimmed by 4 bases and 8 bases, with 9 bases remaining between them.

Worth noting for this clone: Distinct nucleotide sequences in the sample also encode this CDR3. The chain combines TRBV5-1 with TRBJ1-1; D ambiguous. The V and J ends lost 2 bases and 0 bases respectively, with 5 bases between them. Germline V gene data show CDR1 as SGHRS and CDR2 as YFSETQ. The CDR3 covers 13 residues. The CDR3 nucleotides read TGCGCCAGCAGCTTATCTGTGAACACTGAAGCTTTCTTT. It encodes CASSLSVNTEAFF.